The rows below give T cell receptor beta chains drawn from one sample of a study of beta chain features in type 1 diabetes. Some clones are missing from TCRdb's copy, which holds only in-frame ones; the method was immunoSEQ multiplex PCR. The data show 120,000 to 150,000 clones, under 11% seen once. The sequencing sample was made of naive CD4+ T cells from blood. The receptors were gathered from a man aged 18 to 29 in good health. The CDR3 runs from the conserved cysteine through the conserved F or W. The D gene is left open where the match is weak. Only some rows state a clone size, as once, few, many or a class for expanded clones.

CDR3: CASSKPQGTETQYF
DNA: TGTGCCAGCAGCAAACCCCAGGGAACGGAGACCCAGTACTTC
size: NA
V: TRBV7-8
J: TRBJ2-5
D: NA
length: 14

CDR3: CASSLQGYEQFF
DNA: TGTGCCAGCAGCTTACAGGGATATGAGCAGTTCTTC
size: NA
V: TRBV5-5
J: TRBJ2-1
D: NA
length: 12

CDR3: CASRMGQTYGYTF
DNA: TGTGCCAGCAGAATGGGACAGACCTATGGCTACACCTTC
size: few
V: TRBV7-2
J: TRBJ1-2
D: TRBD1
length: 13

CDR3: CASSEQRIKQYF
DNA: TGTGCCAGCAGCGAGCAACGCATCAAGCAGTACTTC
size: few
V: TRBV6-6
J: TRBJ2-7
D: NA
length: 12

CDR3: CATQATQIQRTSTDTQYF
DNA: TGTGCCACCCAGGCAACCCAGATACAGAGGACTAGCACAGATACGCAGTATTTT
size: NA
V: TRBV10-3
J: TRBJ2-3
D: NA
length: 18

CDR3: CASSLTPRGGSYEQYF
DNA: TGTGCCAGCAGCTTAACCCCGCGGGGGGGCTCCTACGAGCAGTACTTC
size: few
V: TRBV7-2
J: TRBJ2-7
D: TRBD2
length: 16

CDR3: CASSNAGQGAVGYTF
DNA: TGTGCCAGCAGCAATGCCGGGCAGGGGGCGGTTGGCTACACCTTC
size: NA
V: TRBV9
J: TRBJ1-2
D: TRBD1
length: 15

CDR3: CASSSTDLNSPLHF
DNA: TGTGCCAGCAGCTCGACAGACCTTAATTCACCCCTCCACTTT
size: few
V: TRBV7-2
J: TRBJ1-6
D: NA
length: 14

CDR3: CASSPGRWTSDGDEQFF
DNA: TGTGCCAGCAGCCCAGGACGTTGGACTAGCGACGGAGATGAGCAGTTCTTC
size: few
V: TRBV4-2
J: TRBJ2-1
D: TRBD2
length: 17

CDR3: CASISGTAYEQYF
DNA: TGTGCCAGCATTTCCGGGACAGCATACGAGCAGTACTTC
size: few
V: TRBV25-1
J: TRBJ2-7
D: TRBD1
length: 13

CDR3: CASSQGGNYGYTF
DNA: TGTGCCAGCTCCCAAGGGGGAAACTATGGCTACACCTTC
size: few
V: TRBV28
J: TRBJ1-2
D: NA
length: 13

CDR3: CASSLGMGGRAFF
DNA: TGTGCCAGCAGCTTAGGCATGGGGGGGAGGGCTTTCTTT
size: NA
V: TRBV11-2
J: TRBJ1-1
D: NA
length: 13

CDR3: CASSPKPLTTNEKLFF
DNA: TGTGCCAGCAGCCCCAAGCCGCTTACAACTAATGAAAAACTGTTTTTT
size: few
V: TRBV5-6
J: TRBJ1-4
D: NA
length: 16

CDR3: CASSWDRDSYEQYF
DNA: TGTGCCAGCAGCTGGGACAGGGACTCCTACGAGCAGTACTTC
size: many
V: TRBV7-2
J: TRBJ2-7
D: TRBD1
length: 14

CDR3: CASKPGGGGSYEQYF
DNA: TGTGCCAGCAAGCCGGGGGGAGGGGGCTCCTACGAGCAGTACTTC
size: NA
V: TRBV6-1
J: TRBJ2-7
D: NA
length: 15

CDR3: CASSLRGYSTDTQYF
DNA: TGCGCCAGCAGCTTACGGGGTTATAGCACAGATACGCAGTATTTT
size: few
V: TRBV5-1
J: TRBJ2-3
D: NA
length: 15

CDR3: CASSAVYGYTF
DNA: TGTGCCAGCAGTGCCGTCTATGGCTACACCTTC
size: NA
V: TRBV6-1
J: TRBJ1-2
D: NA
length: 11

CDR3: CASRKDSYGYTF
DNA: TGTGCCAGCAGAAAGGACAGCTATGGCTACACCTTC
size: NA
V: TRBV25-1
J: TRBJ1-2
D: NA
length: 12

CDR3: CASSSTPTGLAFF
DNA: TGTGCCAGCAGTTCAACCCCGACAGGGTTGGCTTTCTTT
size: many
V: TRBV28
J: TRBJ1-1
D: TRBD1
length: 13

CDR3: CASSYSSGSTQYF
DNA: TGTGCCAGCAGTTACTCATCAGGCTCTACGCAGTATTTT
size: NA
V: TRBV6-5
J: TRBJ2-3
D: NA
length: 13

CDR3: CSVAAHPANTGELFF
DNA: TGCAGCGTTGCCGCACATCCAGCGAACACCGGGGAGCTGTTTTTT
size: NA
V: TRBV29-1
J: TRBJ2-2
D: NA
length: 15

CDR3: CASSVGTSGAPRNIQYF
DNA: TGTGCCAGCAGCGTAGGGACTAGCGGGGCCCCTCGAAACATTCAGTACTTC
size: many
V: TRBV7-2
J: TRBJ2-4
D: TRBD2
length: 17

CDR3: CASRPGQGASGAFF
DNA: TGTGCCAGCAGGCCGGGACAGGGGGCGAGTGGAGCTTTCTTT
size: NA
V: TRBV6-5
J: TRBJ1-1
D: TRBD1
length: 14

CDR3: CASSLTGQADTGELFF
DNA: TGCGCCAGCAGCTTGACAGGGCAGGCGGACACCGGGGAGCTGTTTTTT
size: NA
V: TRBV5-1
J: TRBJ2-2
D: NA
length: 16

CDR3: CASSLTVIINYGYTF
DNA: TGTGCCAGCAGTTTGACAGTGATTATAAACTATGGCTACACCTTC
size: NA
V: TRBV28
J: TRBJ1-2
D: NA
length: 15

CDR3: CASSPQIGGDRVYEQYF
DNA: TGTGCCAGCAGCCCCCAGATCGGTGGGGACAGAGTTTACGAGCAGTACTTC
size: NA
V: TRBV7-2
J: TRBJ2-7
D: TRBD1
length: 17

CDR3: CATSSHYPGLQGDTIYF
DNA: TGTGCCACCAGCTCCCATTACCCGGGCCTTCAGGGGGACACCATATATTTT
size: NA
V: TRBV15
J: TRBJ1-3
D: TRBD1
length: 17

CDR3: CASSIGAGQGFQETQYF
DNA: TGTGCCAGTAGTATAGGGGCGGGACAGGGCTTCCAAGAGACCCAGTACTTC
size: NA
V: TRBV19
J: TRBJ2-5
D: TRBD1
length: 17

CDR3: CASSYADRGTYEQYF
DNA: TGTGCCAGCAGTTACGCGGACAGGGGGACCTACGAGCAGTACTTC
size: few
V: TRBV6-6
J: TRBJ2-7
D: TRBD1
length: 15

CDR3: CASSQSTLLAGSADTQYF
DNA: TGCGCCAGCAGCCAGTCGACTCTGCTAGCGGGGTCGGCAGATACGCAGTATTTT
size: NA
V: TRBV4-1
J: TRBJ2-3
D: TRBD2
length: 18

CDR3: CASNDDRTYGETQYF
DNA: TGTGCCAGCAACGACGACAGAACCTATGGAGAGACCCAGTACTTC
size: NA
V: TRBV5-6
J: TRBJ2-5
D: NA
length: 15

CDR3: CASSQTPRPGDSPLHF
DNA: TGCGCCAGCAGCCAGACCCCAAGACCGGGAGATTCACCCCTCCACTTT
size: many
V: TRBV4-3
J: TRBJ1-6
D: NA
length: 16

CDR3: CASSPGQGVDTQYF
DNA: TGTGCCAGCAGCCCCGGACAGGGCGTGGATACGCAGTATTTT
size: NA
V: TRBV7-3
J: TRBJ2-3
D: TRBD1
length: 14

CDR3: CASSLGSSGHNEQFF
DNA: TGTGCCAGCAGCTTAGGTTCTAGCGGCCACAATGAGCAGTTCTTC
size: NA
V: TRBV11-2
J: TRBJ2-1
D: TRBD2
length: 15

CDR3: CAWSVGGSSHEQYF
DNA: TGTGCCTGGAGTGTGGGGGGTTCCTCACACGAGCAGTACTTC
size: few
V: TRBV30
J: TRBJ2-7
D: NA
length: 14

CDR3: CAWSKGNLNSPLHF
DNA: TGTGCCTGGAGCAAGGGGAATCTCAATTCACCCCTCCACTTT
size: NA
V: TRBV30
J: TRBJ1-6
D: NA
length: 14

CDR3: CASSKQGFTGYTF
DNA: TGTGCCAGCAGCAAACAGGGGTTTACTGGCTACACCTTC
size: few
V: TRBV11-2
J: TRBJ1-2
D: TRBD1
length: 13

CDR3: CASSPTGGGYNEQFF
DNA: TGTGCCAGCAGCCCCACGGGGGGGGGCTACAATGAGCAGTTCTTC
size: many
V: TRBV7-9
J: TRBJ2-1
D: TRBD2
length: 15

CDR3: CASSYSGVAGNTIYF
DNA: TGTGCCAGCAGCTATTCGGGGGTCGCTGGAAACACCATATATTTT
size: NA
V: TRBV5-4
J: TRBJ1-3
D: NA
length: 15

CDR3: CASSPERGAWETQYF
DNA: TGTGCCAGCAGTCCAGAGCGGGGGGCCTGGGAGACCCAGTACTTC
size: NA
V: TRBV25-1
J: TRBJ2-5
D: TRBD2
length: 15

CDR3: CASSLAGGDEQFF
DNA: TGTGCCAGCAGCTTAGCGGGGGGGGATGAGCAGTTCTTC
size: NA
V: TRBV7-8
J: TRBJ2-1
D: TRBD2
length: 13

CDR3: CASSPNQGFDEQYF
DNA: TGCGCCAGCAGCCCCAACCAGGGGTTCGACGAGCAGTACTTC
size: many
V: TRBV5-1
J: TRBJ2-7
D: NA
length: 14

CDR3: CASQLPGYGYTF
DNA: TGTGCCAGCCAGTTACCGGGCTATGGCTACACCTTC
size: NA
V: TRBV6-5
J: TRBJ1-2
D: NA
length: 12

CDR3: CASSQDSGGAGANVLTF
DNA: TGTGCCAGCAGCCAAGACTCAGGGGGCGCTGGGGCCAACGTCCTGACTTTC
size: NA
V: TRBV4-2
J: TRBJ2-6
D: TRBD1
length: 17

CDR3: CASSPATVSGNTIYF
DNA: TGTGCCAGCAGCCCCGCGACAGTCTCTGGAAACACCATATATTTT
size: NA
V: TRBV7-2
J: TRBJ1-3
D: NA
length: 15